A single sample gave rise to the 21 T cell receptor beta chains below, sequenced in a study of PD-L1 blockade in urothelial cancer (dated by TCRdb to about 2017). Libraries came from the immunoSEQ multiplex PCR assay. The immuneACCESS repertoire file appears here via TCRdb, limited to in-frame rearrangements. These files lack a portion of the clones; in checked studies, under half of the deficit traces to unresolved V genes, and the cause of the others is not known. Across this sample there are some 40,000 clones, with 91% seen only once. About 7.9% of the sample lies in the top ten. This specimen's time point label, per the study, means: peripheral blood 6 weeks after treatment start. The sample in question was PBMCs, obtained around atezolizumab (anti-PD-L1) treatment. These receptors were obtained from a man between 65 and 79 years old with urothelial cancer.

The chain recombines TRBV7-9 with TRBJ2-3; TRBD1 might be the D (5 bases). Trimming shortened V by 4 bases and J by 0 bases, and 14 bases separated the two germline ends. The CDR3 has 16 residues. The germline gives CDR1 SEHNR, CDR2 FQNEAQ (reference sequence). For the CDR3, the DNA is TGTGCCAGCAGCTCCTACAGGACCACTAGCACAGATACGCAGTATTTT. Translated: CASSSYRTTSTDTQYF.

The V and J genes are TRBV5-5 and TRBJ1-1; 11 nucleotides match TRBD1. CDR1 is SGHKS, CDR2 YYEKEE, per germline (reference sequence). With 1 base clipped from V and 5 bases from J, the junction kept 7 bases outside the gene matches. The CDR3 length is 16 residues. In DNA, the CDR3 is TGTGCCAGCAGCTTGTTTCGGACAGGGGGCGGTACTGAAGCTTTCTTT. This sequence encodes CASSLFRTGGGTEAFF.

The rearrangement joins TRBV7-8 to TRBJ2-7; TRBD2 matches 8 bases. J gave up 3 bases and V 8 bases, and 6 bases lay outside the gene matches. Germline loops: CDR1 SGHVS, CDR2 FQNEAQ. The CDR3 extends over 13 amino acids. As DNA, the CDR3 is TGTGCCAGCCCGGGGGGGGGTCACTACGAGCAGTACTTC. The encoded protein is CASPGGGHYEQYF.

This clone has only a few counts. The chain recombines TRBV19 with TRBJ2-7; 10 nucleotides agree with TRBD1. This CDR3 has 15 residues. Germline CDR1 LNHDA, CDR2 SQIVND (reference sequence). The trim removed 5 bases at V and 2 bases at J, leaving 6 bases unmatched. CDR3 residues: CASSPAGTGAYEQYF. CDR3 nucleotides: TGTGCCAGTAGTCCTGCCGGGACAGGGGCCTACGAGCAGTACTTC. The full variable domain, in which reference TRBV19 and TRBJ2-7 provide the parts outside the CDR3, is DGGITQSPKYLFRKEGQNVTLSCEQNLNHDAMYWYRQDPGQGLRLIYYSQIVNDFQKGDIAEGYSVSREKKESFPLTVTSAQKNPTAFYLCASSPAGTGAYEQYFGPGTRLTVT.

The sample holds one count of this clone. The V and J genes are TRBV29-1 and TRBJ2-7, with 15 bases aligning to TRBD2. Trimming cost V 6 bases and J 6 bases; bases outside gene matches: 9. The CDR3 is made up of 15 amino acids. Germline V gives CDR1 SQVTM, CDR2 ANQGSEA. The CDR3 DNA sequence: TGCAGCGTACGAGGACTAGCGGGAGGGGTGGCCGAGCAGTACTTC. It encodes CSVRGLAGGVAEQYF.

The chain has TRBV2 and TRBJ1-1; the D gene is possibly TRBD1 (6 bases). Trimming removed 4 bases at V and 4 bases at J, with 10 bases between. Germline V gene lookup returns CDR1 SNHLY and CDR2 FYNNEI. The CDR3 length is 13 residues. The CDR3 bases are TGTGCCAGCAGTGGGGAACAGGGCACTGAAGCTTTCTTT. Translated: CASSGEQGTEAFF.

This chain links TRBV19 with TRBJ1-2, with D possibly TRBD1 on 5 matching bases. This CDR3 spans 15 amino acids. Germline V gives CDR1 LNHDA, CDR2 SQIVND (reference sequence). Trimming took 7 bases from V and 6 from J, leaving 21 bases between them. For the CDR3, the DNA is TGTGCCAGTACAGACTCTCAAACAGGTTCGGATGGCTACACCTTC. This encodes CASTDSQTGSDGYTF.

V usage is TRBV7-6 and J usage is TRBJ2-1, with 8 bases fitting TRBD2. CDR1 and CDR2 from the germline V gene are SGHVS and FNYEAQ. After removal of 3 bases from V and 5 bases from J, the junction contained 6 bases not matched to a gene. The CDR3 runs to 15 residues. CDR3 coding DNA: TGTGCCAGCAGCTTCGCAGCGGGAGTCAACAATGAGCAGTTCTTC. This encodes CASSFAAGVNNEQFF.

The DNA of the CDR3 is TGTGCCAGCAGCCCCCCGGGACAGGGAGTCACCGGGGAGCTGTTTTTT. This gives the protein CASSPPGQGVTGELFF. This rearrangement joins TRBV5-5 to TRBJ2-2; 9 nucleotides line up with TRBD1. J was trimmed by 4 bases and V by 4 bases; bases with no gene match: 8. CDR3 length: 16 amino acids. CDR1 and CDR2 (germline): SGHKS, YYEKEE (reference sequence).

Remarks on this clone: Other DNA sequences in this sample translate to the same CDR3. The rearrangement joins TRBV6-5 to TRBJ2-5; 9 positions match TRBD1. V was clipped by 4 bases and J by 3 bases; unmatched bases: 9. The CDR3 extends over 16 amino acids. In germline, CDR1 is MNHEY, CDR2 SVGAGI. DNA for the CDR3: TGTGCCAGCAGTTTTCCGGGACAGGGAAGGGAAGAGACCCAGTACTTC. This encodes CASSFPGQGREETQYF.

This clone was counted once. The chain is built from TRBV6-5 and TRBJ2-7, with 9 bases that match TRBD2. With V trimmed by 6 bases and J by 2 bases, 8 bases remained unmatched. The CDR3 is 15 residues long. From germline, CDR1 is MNHEY and CDR2 SVGAGI. In DNA, the CDR3 is TGTGCCAGCAGCTCACTAGCGGGCGCCGCCTACGAGCAGTACTTC. Protein: CASSSLAGAAYEQYF.

V is TRBV19 and J is TRBJ2-2; TRBD2 matches 7 bases. Trimming removed 7 bases from V and 4 bases from J; junction bases left unmatched: 9. Germline lookup yields CDR1 LNHDA and CDR2 SQIVND (reference sequence). This CDR3 is built from 15 residues. The CDR3 DNA is TGTGCCAGTATCGAGGGGAGGGATAGCACCGGGGAGCTGTTTTTT. Its translation: CASIEGRDSTGELFF.

The chain combines TRBV19 with TRBJ2-5, with D uncertain. Trimming cost V 4 bases and J 1 base, with 4 bases left between them. CDR1 and CDR2 (germline): LNHDA, SQIVND (reference sequence). The CDR3 spans 12 residues. The CDR3 coding sequence is TGTGCCAGTAGTACCCTCCAAGAGACCCAGTACTTC. It codes for CASSTLQETQYF.

In its sample, this clone was seen once. The chain joins TRBV5-1 to TRBJ2-1, with 10 positions matching TRBD2. Unmatched junction bases numbered 2, after V lost 3 bases and J lost 2 bases. This CDR3 region has 15 residues. CDR1 and CDR2 (germline): SGHRS, YFSETQ. The CDR3 DNA reads as TGCGCCAGCAGCTCCGGGACTAGCGCCTACAATGAGCAGTTCTTC. Its translation is CASSSGTSAYNEQFF.

The V and J genes are TRBV9 and TRBJ2-3, with D maybe TRBD2 (6 bases). The V and J ends lost 0 bases and 2 bases respectively, with 13 bases between them. The germline CDR1 and CDR2 sequences are SGDLS and YYNGEE. The CDR3 is 16 residues long. CDR3 DNA: TGTGCCAGCAGCGTAGGATCTAGCGTCTTCACAGATACGCAGTATTTT. This sequence encodes CASSVGSSVFTDTQYF.

The V and J genes are TRBV18 and TRBJ2-3; TRBD2 aligns across 13 bases. The CDR3 spans 16 residues. Germline V gene data show CDR1 as KGHSH and CDR2 as LQKENI. V was clipped by 2 bases and J by 3 bases; unmatched bases: 2. CDR3 DNA sequence: TGTGCCAGCTCACCAAGGACTAGCGGGAGAACAGATACGCAGTATTTT. Translation gives CASSPRTSGRTDTQYF.

The chain recombines TRBV5-6 with TRBJ2-3; 11 bases are a match to TRBD1. V dropped 0 bases and J dropped 3; count of bases not matched to a gene: 3. Germline CDR1 SGHDT, CDR2 YYEEEE. CDR3 length: 16 amino acids. CDR3 DNA: TGTGCCAGCAGCTTGGCTGGACAGGGGGCGACAGATACGCAGTATTTT. The encoded protein is CASSLAGQGATDTQYF.

The V and J genes are TRBV2 and TRBJ2-2, with D perhaps TRBD2 (6 bases). Germline CDR1 is SNHLY and CDR2 is FYNNEI. CDR3 size: 16 residues. Trimming took off 1 base at V and 1 base at J, with 10 bases between the two ends. The CDR3 DNA is TGTGCCAGCAGTGAAGATTTGCGGGGGAACACCGGGGAGCTGTTTTTT. Translation: CASSEDLRGNTGELFF.

V and J are TRBV4-2 and TRBJ2-1; D is possibly TRBD2 (7 bases). The CDR3 extends over 16 amino acids. From germline, CDR1 is LGHNA and CDR2 YNFKEQ. Trimming removed 2 bases from V and 9 bases from J, with 20 bases in between. In DNA, the CDR3 is TGTGCCAGCAGCCAACCAAGGGGGGGCTCCGATGGTGAGCAGTTCTTC. Protein sequence: CASSQPRGGSDGEQFF.

The gene calls are TRBV19 and TRBJ1-1, with TRBD1 matching 9 bases. The CDR3 runs to 15 residues. Germline V gene lookup returns CDR1 LNHDA and CDR2 SQIVND (reference sequence). Losses at the gene ends were 4 bases for V and 5 bases for J; bases not matched to a gene: 8. CDR3 protein: CASSTRTGDRTEAFF. In DNA form, the CDR3 reads TGTGCCAGTAGTACTCGGACAGGGGATAGGACTGAAGCTTTCTTT. Variable domain in full (rest from reference TRBV19 and TRBJ1-1): DGGITQSPKYLFRKEGQNVTLSCEQNLNHDAMYWYRQDPGQGLRLIYYSQIVNDFQKGDIAEGYSVSREKKESFPLTVTSAQKNPTAFYLCASSTRTGDRTEAFFGQGTRLTVV.

This clone was detected once. The V gene is TRBV7-3, the J gene TRBJ2-1, with TRBD2 matching 11 bases. Germline trimming cut 5 bases from V and 7 bases from J; bases unmatched to any gene: 7. The CDR3 consists of 15 residues. Germline V lookup: CDR1 SGHTA, CDR2 FQGTGA. CDR3 sequence: CASSNMASGRNEQFF. For the CDR3, the DNA is TGTGCCAGCAGCAACATGGCTAGCGGGAGGAATGAGCAGTTCTTC.